What follows describes a single T cell receptor beta chain. The sample comes from a study of blood T cell repertoires in COVID-19. For the study at large: There were acute and convalescent COVID-19 samples, and they came from the United States, Italy and Spain. PBMCs, B-cell-depleted T cells, or T cells provided the cDNA or gDNA that made up the material.

V was shortened by 4 bases and J by 4 bases, with 11 bases between the two germline ends. The germline V gene has CDR1 SQVTM and CDR2 ANQGSEA. This CDR3 contains 14 residues. Source study methods: From reference gene primer amplification, estimates of nucleated cell counts were derived. Only in-frame clones appear in the TCRdb table, and some are missing; sequencing was by immunoSEQ multiplex PCR. V, J and clone size are taken as reported in that table, and D and trimming were inferred from the DNA itself. The sample lists about 110,000 clones, 71% occurring once. This chain connects TRBV29-1 to TRBJ2-6; possible D gene TRBD2, 6 bases. The TCR sequence derives from a human donor with acute or convalescent COVID-19. The donor label of this sample is uncertain. Sequenced: peripheral blood. For the CDR3, the DNA is TGCAGCGTTGCGAGGGACTCAGGGGCCAACGTCCTGACTTTC. Protein sequence: CSVARDSGANVLTF.